This T cell receptor beta chain appears in the sequencing data of a study of shared T cell receptors in the human thymus. This clone was picked up a small number of times. The J segment lost 0 bases and the V segment lost 8 bases, leaving 9 bases of the junction unmatched. The CDR3 is 16 residues long. The germline V gene encodes CDR1 LNHDA and CDR2 SQIVND (reference sequence). Some clones are missing from TCRdb's copy, which holds only in-frame ones; the method was immunoSEQ multiplex PCR. The profile covers hundreds of thousands of clones, with 70% to 90% appearing a single time and roughly 0.0089% taken by the ten largest. These data also formed part of another study, on human thymus T cells. Per that paper: The people who donated were healthy Finnish babies having corrective surgery for congenital heart defects. During corrective heart surgery, resections were taken, and the thymus tissue came from them. Usage of V and J genes appeared biased in thymic and blood repertoires. Among unrelated individuals, related research reported thymic repertoires that overlapped highly.

Source material: thymocytes. The clonotype comes from a boy under three years old with a congenital heart defect. The chain links TRBV19 to TRBJ1-1; TRBD1 matches 10 bases. The CDR3: CASSISTGGVNTEAFF. The DNA for the CDR3 is TGTGCCAGTTCTATTTCGACAGGGGGCGTGAACACTGAAGCTTTCTTT.